The sequence of this T cell receptor (beta chain) was determined in a study of CD8+ T cells in alopecia areata (dated by TCRdb to 2016 to 2019). In the study overall: Treated patients were enrolled in an open-label pilot trial of oral tofacitinib at 5 to 10 mg twice daily for moderate-to-severe alopecia areata. Scalp clonality was compared among normal scalp (n=4), patchy alopecia areata scalp (n=8), and alopecia totalis/universalis scalp (n=8). immunoSEQ multiplex PCR using 35 Vbeta forward primers and 13 Jbeta reverse primers was used to amplify TCRbeta CDR3 regions. Tofacitinib was given for 6 to 18 months, followed by 6 months of follow-up off drug to assess delayed response and recurrence. In humans, TCRbeta sequencing was performed on scalp tissue and on sorted CD4+ and CD8+ peripheral blood T cells from healthy controls and from patients with patchy or totalis/universalis alopecia areata. The RNA source kit depended on sample type: the PAXgene miRNA kit for fixed scalp, the miRNeasy kit for PBMCs, and the RNeasy kit for mouse skin. Patients on tofacitinib were biopsied at baseline and after 4 and 24 weeks of treatment, and several of the patients also had a later scalp biopsy. For the treated patients, the SALT score, which quantifies what percentage of scalp surface area is affected, served as the measure of disease severity. In both human patients and the C3H/HeJ mouse model, the study applied high-throughput TCRbeta sequencing to look at T cell clonal expansion in alopecia areata.

Only one count was recorded for this clone. Its antigen specificity is not known. Qualities for individual bases were not recorded, and no much larger clone is one base off. The sample's treatment or condition, from its label and the paper: oral pan-JAK inhibitor, 5-10 mg twice daily. Lesional scalp punch biopsies and peripheral blood were obtained from alopecia areata patients. PBMCs were isolated by density centrifugation and stained for CD3, CD4 and CD8, and CD4+ and CD8+ T cells were sorted on a FACSAria. From a lookup of the germline V gene, CDR1 and CDR2 are SGHRS and YFSETQ. V and J lose 8 bases and 7 bases, and a span of 1 base separates them. There are 9 amino acids in the CDR3, from cysteine to phenylalanine inclusive. The DNA shown is the 27-base CDR3, in frame from base 1. The research as a whole found: Compared with mice, TCR sequences shared between patients were less clear, possibly partly because of HLA diversity across the patient population. Lesional scalp, especially in alopecia totalis/universalis, showed higher clonality and more expanded CD8+ clones than normal scalp, suggesting antigenic drive. During tofacitinib treatment, many expanded lesional clones stuck around in both scalp and blood, and this persistence may partly explain why relapse happens after treatment is stopped. Tofacitinib significantly decreased scalp clonality and the number of expanded CD8+ clones among the top 100 scalp clones. Unlike mouse skin, where gammadelta T cells dominate, normal human skin contains resident alphabeta T cells that get sequenced too, which complicates analysis of the scalp TCR repertoire. Because the treated cohort was small and included a single nonresponder, larger studies are needed to assess links between baseline CD8+ expansion and response.

Library method: the immunoSEQ multiplex PCR assay. For TCR sequencing, RNA was extracted from every sample and reverse transcribed into cDNA to serve as template. SuperScript III was used for first-strand cDNA synthesis, primed with a 2:1 mix of oligo-dT and random hexamers. Amplification bias was assessed with a synthetic immune receptor repertoire, and residual bias was removed computationally. From the authors' description of their analysis: After raw reads were preprocessed to remove errors, the CDR3 was defined following IMGT conventions as running from the conserved cysteine to phenylalanine. Clonality was computed by normalizing Shannon entropy by log2 of the number of productive unique TCRs and subtracting the result from 1. Whether scalp clones were CD4 or CD8 was inferred by matching scalp TCRbeta sequences against CD4 and CD8 repertoires sorted from blood. TCRdb provides this immuneACCESS table in a form limited to in-frame rearrangements. Some clones are lacking; in checked studies, under half of them reflect an unresolved V gene, and why the rest are absent is not known. Clonal size and the V and J genes are those of that table, whereas D and trimming came from the DNA. The sample profile shows about 200,000 clones; around two fifths of them were found once. The ten most abundant clones make up roughly 0.45% of the sample.

The clonotype comes from a human donor with alopecia areata. The chain couples TRBV5-1 to TRBJ1-6; the D gene is unclear. The starting material was CD4+ T cells sorted from blood, obtained around week 30, from a patient treated with tofacitinib. The nucleotides read TGCGCCAGGAATTCACCCCTCCACTTT. The translation is CARNSPLHF.